The TCR beta chain described here comes from a study of regulatory and conventional T cells in RAG deficiency. General study results and limits: Treg unique TCR beta sequences were about 110-fold fewer in Omenn syndrome and CID/AS patients than controls.

This clone was detected only once. No antigen is known for it. Blood CD4+ CD25-low CD127-high conventional T cells supplied the genomic DNA template. With V trimmed by 6 bases and J by 3 bases, 11 bases remained unmatched. CDR1 and CDR2 from the germline V gene are MDHEN and SYDVKM. CDR3 length: 16 amino acids. Libraries were prepared by immunoSEQ multiplex PCR; TCRdb keeps only in-frame clonotypes and omits some of them. The sample holds roughly 29,000 clones, roughly 96% seen once. The sample was also linked to a second study, of regulatory T cells. That work contributes: The primer mix had 52 TRBV and 13 TRBJ primers.

The TCR comes from a human donor in good health. Sequencing was carried out using CD25- CD4+ T cells sorted from blood. This chain joins TRBV28 and TRBJ1-1; TRBD1 agrees at 9 bases. CDR3 coding DNA: TGTGCCAGCAGCTACCCCTCCGGGACAGGGTACACTGAAGCTTTCTTT. This encodes CASSYPSGTGYTEAFF.